This entry lists 2 T cell receptor beta chains sequenced from one sample in a study of blood T cell repertoires in COVID-19. Repertoires were generated with immunoSEQ multiplex PCR, while TCRdb's copy carries only in-frame clones and drops some. Found here are some 170,000 clones, 85% of them singletons; the top ten hold 8.2%. Sequencing was carried out using peripheral blood. Every receptor here comes from a woman in her fifties or sixties with acute or convalescent COVID-19.

The chain couples TRBV10-3 to TRBJ1-3; no firm D call. Between the trimmed V and J ends, which lost 4 bases and 0 bases, there was a span of 10 bases. This CDR3 is built from 15 residues. The germline V gene encodes CDR1 ENHRY and CDR2 SYGVKD. CDR3 nucleotides: TGTGCCATCAGTGGCCTACAGAGCTCTGGAAACACCATATATTTT. It yields the protein CAISGLQSSGNTIYF.

This clone appeared once. J is TRBJ1-2 and V is TRBV5-6, with 9 bases aligning to TRBD1. The germline V gene encodes CDR1 SGHDT and CDR2 YYEEEE. The CDR3 has 16 residues. With 2 bases clipped from V and 2 bases from J, the junction kept 7 bases outside the gene matches. The CDR3: CASSFLGQGANYGYTF. CDR3 bases: TGTGCCAGCAGCTTTCTGGGACAGGGAGCAAACTATGGCTACACCTTC.